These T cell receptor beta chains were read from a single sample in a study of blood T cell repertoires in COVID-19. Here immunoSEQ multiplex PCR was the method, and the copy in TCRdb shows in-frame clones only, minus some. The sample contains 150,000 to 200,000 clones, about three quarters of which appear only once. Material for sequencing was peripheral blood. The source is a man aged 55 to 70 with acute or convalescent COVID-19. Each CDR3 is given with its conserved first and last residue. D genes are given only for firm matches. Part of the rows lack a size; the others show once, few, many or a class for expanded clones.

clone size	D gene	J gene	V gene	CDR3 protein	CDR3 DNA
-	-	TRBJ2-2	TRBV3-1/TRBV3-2	CASSPRIGKSGKNTGELFF	TGTGCCAGCAGCCCTCGCATCGGGAAGAGTGGGAAGAATACCGGGGAGCTGTTTTTT
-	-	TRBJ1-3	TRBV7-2	CASSSAVGNTIYF	TGTGCCAGCAGCTCCGCAGTTGGAAACACCATATATTTT
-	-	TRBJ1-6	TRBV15	CATSRDWAPDSPLHF	TGTGCCACCAGCAGAGATTGGGCACCCGATTCACCCCTCCACTTT
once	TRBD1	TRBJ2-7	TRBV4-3	CASSQDGTGSFYEQYF	TGCGCCAGCAGCCAAGACGGGACAGGAAGTTTCTACGAGCAGTACTTC
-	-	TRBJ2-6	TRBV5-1	CASSLVPDTDSGANVLTF	TGCGCCAGCAGCTTGGTACCCGACACCGACTCTGGGGCCAACGTCCTGACTTTC
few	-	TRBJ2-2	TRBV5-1	CASSYRQLADPAGELFF	TGCGCCAGCAGCTACCGACAGTTAGCAGACCCAGCCGGGGAGCTGTTTTTT
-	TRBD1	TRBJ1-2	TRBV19	CASSIEAFGQGAYGYTF	TGTGCCAGTAGTATAGAAGCATTTGGACAGGGGGCCTATGGCTACACCTTC
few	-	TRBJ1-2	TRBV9	CASSVGDRSSYGYTF	TGTGCCAGCAGCGTAGGCGACAGGTCCTCCTATGGCTACACCTTC
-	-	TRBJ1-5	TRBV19	CASSILFDSYQPQHF	TGTGCCAGTAGTATATTGTTCGACAGCTATCAGCCCCAGCATTTT
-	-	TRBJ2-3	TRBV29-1	CSVEDSAGDTQYF	TGCAGCGTTGAAGATAGCGCGGGAGATACGCAGTATTTT
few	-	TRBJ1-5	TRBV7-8	CASSLGGAANQPQHF	TGTGCCAGCAGCCTTGGAGGGGCGGCCAATCAGCCCCAGCATTTT
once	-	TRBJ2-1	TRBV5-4	CASSLGSRGSYNEQFF	TGTGCCAGCAGCTTGGGGTCTCGGGGGAGTTACAATGAGCAGTTCTTC
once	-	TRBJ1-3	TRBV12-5	CASGLFPVGNTIYF	TGTGCTAGTGGTTTGTTTCCAGTCGGAAACACCATATATTTT
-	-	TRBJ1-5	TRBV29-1	CSVVISGSDQPQHF	TGCAGCGTTGTCATATCGGGGAGCGATCAGCCCCAGCATTTT
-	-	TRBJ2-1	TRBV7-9	CASSATLDSYNEQFF	TGTGCCAGCAGCGCTACCTTAGATTCCTACAATGAGCAGTTCTTC
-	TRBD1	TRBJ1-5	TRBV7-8	CASSAPGQRNQPQHF	TGTGCCAGCAGCGCCCCGGGACAGCGCAATCAGCCCCAGCATTTT
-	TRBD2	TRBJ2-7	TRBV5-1	CASSGLGTSDDEQYF	TGCGCCAGCAGCGGGTTGGGGACTAGCGACGACGAGCAGTACTTC